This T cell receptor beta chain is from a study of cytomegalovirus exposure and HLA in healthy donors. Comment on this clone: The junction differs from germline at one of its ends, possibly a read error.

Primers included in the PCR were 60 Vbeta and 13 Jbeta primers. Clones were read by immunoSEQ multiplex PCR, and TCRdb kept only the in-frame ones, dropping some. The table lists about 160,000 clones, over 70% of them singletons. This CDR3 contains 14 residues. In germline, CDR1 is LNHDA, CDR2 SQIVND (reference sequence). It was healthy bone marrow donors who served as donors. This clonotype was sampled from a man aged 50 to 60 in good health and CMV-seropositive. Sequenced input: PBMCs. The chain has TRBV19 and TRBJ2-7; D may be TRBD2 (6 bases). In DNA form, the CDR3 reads TGTGCCAGTAGTGTAAACCGGGACTCCCGGGTAGGGGACTTC. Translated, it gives CASSVNRDSRVGDF.